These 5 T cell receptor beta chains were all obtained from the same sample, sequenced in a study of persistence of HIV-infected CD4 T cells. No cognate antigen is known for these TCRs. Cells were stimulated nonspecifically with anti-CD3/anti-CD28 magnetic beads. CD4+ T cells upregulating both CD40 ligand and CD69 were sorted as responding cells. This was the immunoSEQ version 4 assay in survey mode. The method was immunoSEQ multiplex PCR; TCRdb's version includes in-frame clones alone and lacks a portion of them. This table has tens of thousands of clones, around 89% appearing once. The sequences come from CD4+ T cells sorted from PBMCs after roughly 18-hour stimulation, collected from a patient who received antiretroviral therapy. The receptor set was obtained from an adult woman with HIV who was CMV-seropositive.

The CDR3 region is CSVEGLGQQMYEQFF. The CDR3 DNA reads TGCAGCGTTGAGGGACTTGGGCAACAGATGTATGAGCAGTTCTTC. J is TRBJ2-1 and V is TRBV29-1, with TRBD2 as a possible D gene (6 bases). Trimming cost V 3 bases and J 8 bases, with 20 bases left between them. Germline V gene lookup returns CDR1 SQVTM and CDR2 ANQGSEA. The CDR3 length is 15 residues.

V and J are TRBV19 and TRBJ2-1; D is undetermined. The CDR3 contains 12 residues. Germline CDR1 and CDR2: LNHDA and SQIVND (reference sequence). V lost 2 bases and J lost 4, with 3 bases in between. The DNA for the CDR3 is TGTGCCAGTAGTATAAGGTACAATGAGCAGTTCTTC. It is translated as CASSIRYNEQFF.

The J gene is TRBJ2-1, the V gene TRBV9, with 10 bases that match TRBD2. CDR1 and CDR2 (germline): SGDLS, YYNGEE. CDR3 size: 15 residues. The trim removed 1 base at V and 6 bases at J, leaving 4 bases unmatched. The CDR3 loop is CASSVKTSGINEQFF. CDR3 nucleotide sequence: TGTGCCAGCAGCGTAAAAACTAGCGGGATCAATGAGCAGTTCTTC.

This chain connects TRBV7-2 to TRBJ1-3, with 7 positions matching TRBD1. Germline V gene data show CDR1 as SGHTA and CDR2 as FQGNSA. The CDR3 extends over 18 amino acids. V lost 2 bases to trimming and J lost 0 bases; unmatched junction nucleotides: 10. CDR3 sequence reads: CASSLHPPGGSSGNTIYF. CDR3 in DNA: TGTGCCAGCAGCTTACACCCCCCAGGGGGGTCCTCTGGAAACACCATATATTTT.

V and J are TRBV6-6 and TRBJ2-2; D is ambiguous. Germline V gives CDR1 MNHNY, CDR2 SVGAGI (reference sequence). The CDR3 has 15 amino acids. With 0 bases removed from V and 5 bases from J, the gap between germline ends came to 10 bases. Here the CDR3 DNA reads TGTGCCAGCAGTTACTCGAGTGGGTGGACCGGGGAGCTGTTTTTT. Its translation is CASSYSSGWTGELFF.